This T cell receptor beta chain was found in a study of T-cell reconstitution after alpha-beta-depleted transplantation in children. Study findings and constraints: Reportedly, only several hundred clones from non-depleted graft cells drove alpha-beta T-cell counts at about two months. T-cell counts and diversity at one year post-transplant came mainly from newly produced T cells. Recipient T cells and thymic progenitors that survived were the source of the high TCRbeta diversity seen at day 60 in some patients.

Unique molecular identifiers featured in how the TCRbeta library was prepared. TCRdb re-called the PCR reads with MiXCR, one entry per CDR3 protein. The profile shows around 700,000 distinct CDR3 sequences, about 12% of them singletons. Concerning this clonotype: Its antigen is not identified.

V lost 5 bases and J lost 14, with 10 bases in between. The CDR3 is 11 residues long. The receptor comes from a girl aged 2-9 years with congenital amegakaryocytic thrombocytopenia, due to receive a stem cell transplant. The chain combines TRBV12-3 or TRBV12-4 with TRBJ1-6; D ambiguous. Sequenced material: PBMCs, taken before TCRalphabeta/CD19-depleted stem cell transplant. The CDR3 coding sequence is TGTGCCAGCAGTCCCGGGATCGCCCTCCACTTT. Translated: CASSPGIALHF.